The rows below give T cell receptor beta chains drawn from one sample of a study of T-cell memory formation after mild COVID-19. TCRdb called the 5' RACE reads again in MiXCR, with one record for every CDR3 protein. The sample includes just under 50,000 distinct CDR3 sequences, 12% seen only once; the top ten take almost 25%. The source material was PBMCs or a T cell subset sorted from them (not recorded which). Receptor source: a man aged 18 to 35 who had mild COVID-19 (a few samples of this study predate the infection). Cell type and time point are not known. Both conserved end residues are part of each CDR3. D genes are given only for firm matches. A clone size is listed for some rows: how often the clone was seen (once, few, many), or a class if it is expanded.

v_call: TRBV5-1; d_call: TRBD1; clone_size: many; j_call: TRBJ2-3; cdr3_nt: TGCGCCAGCAGCGTGACTCGGACAGGGGATGGGTATTTT; cdr3_aa: CASSVTRTGDGYF
v_call: TRBV20-1; d_call: .; clone_size: few; j_call: TRBJ1-2; cdr3_nt: .; cdr3_aa: CSAPRDFGAGYTF
v_call: TRBV4-3; d_call: TRBD1; clone_size: many; j_call: TRBJ2-3; cdr3_nt: TGCGCCAGCAGCCCGGGGACAGTTGGGAACTCAGATACGCAGTATTTT; cdr3_aa: CASSPGTVGNSDTQYF
v_call: TRBV20-1; d_call: .; clone_size: many; j_call: TRBJ1-1; cdr3_nt: TGCAGTGTCCTAAGTGCGGGTACGAACACTGAAGCTTTCTTT; cdr3_aa: CSVLSAGTNTEAFF
v_call: TRBV7-9; d_call: TRBD1; clone_size: .; j_call: TRBJ1-5; cdr3_nt: TGTGCCAGCAGCTTAAGTGAGGGGGCGCAGCCCCAGCATTTT; cdr3_aa: CASSLSEGAQPQHF
v_call: TRBV7-9; d_call: .; clone_size: .; j_call: TRBJ2-1; cdr3_nt: TGTGCCAGCAGCTTAGGGGGGTTGAATGAGCAGTTCTTC; cdr3_aa: CASSLGGLNEQFF
v_call: TRBV4-1; d_call: .; clone_size: few; j_call: TRBJ1-2; cdr3_nt: TGCGCCAGCAGCCAAGAGTGGTCAGGAGGTAGTGGCTACACCTTC; cdr3_aa: CASSQEWSGGSGYTF
v_call: TRBV6-4; d_call: TRBD2; clone_size: many; j_call: TRBJ2-3; cdr3_nt: TGTGCCAGCAGTGACGGGGGGGGGACCACAGATACGCAGTATTTT; cdr3_aa: CASSDGGGTTDTQYF
v_call: TRBV7-8; d_call: TRBD1; clone_size: many; j_call: TRBJ2-2; cdr3_nt: TGTGCCAGCAGATTAAGAACAGGCAGGGGGCTGCGTTTAGACACCGGGGAGCTGTTTTTT; cdr3_aa: CASRLRTGRGLRLDTGELFF
v_call: TRBV5-5; d_call: TRBD1; clone_size: few; j_call: TRBJ1-2; cdr3_nt: TGTGCCAGCAGCAGAGGGACAGGCGATCCGAACTATGGCTACACCTTC; cdr3_aa: CASSRGTGDPNYGYTF
v_call: TRBV18; d_call: .; clone_size: many; j_call: TRBJ2-1; cdr3_nt: TGTGCCAGCTCACCTCAGCCGGGAAGCTCCTACAATGAGCAGTTCTTC; cdr3_aa: CASSPQPGSSYNEQFF
v_call: TRBV20-1; d_call: .; clone_size: many; j_call: TRBJ2-5; cdr3_nt: TGCAGTGCCCAGAGGGACCGCGAGACCCAGTACTTC; cdr3_aa: CSAQRDRETQYF
v_call: TRBV7-3; d_call: .; clone_size: many; j_call: TRBJ2-5; cdr3_nt: TGTGCCAGCAGCTCACAGATGGGGGAGACCCAGTACTTC; cdr3_aa: CASSSQMGETQYF
v_call: TRBV20-1; d_call: .; clone_size: .; j_call: TRBJ2-1; cdr3_nt: TGCAGTGCTAGGATCCCGCCTTTCGATGAGCAGTTCTTC; cdr3_aa: CSARIPPFDEQFF
v_call: TRBV5-6; d_call: .; clone_size: .; j_call: TRBJ1-1; cdr3_nt: TGTGCCAGCAGCTTGCTAGGGAGCACTGAAGCTTTCTTT; cdr3_aa: CASSLLGSTEAFF
v_call: TRBV5-1; d_call: .; clone_size: few; j_call: TRBJ2-3; cdr3_nt: TGCGCCAGCAGCTTACAGGGTTGGGCAGATACGCAGTATTTT; cdr3_aa: CASSLQGWADTQYF
v_call: TRBV4-1; d_call: .; clone_size: .; j_call: TRBJ1-6; cdr3_nt: TGCGCCAGCAGCCAAGAGCTGTCAGGGGTGGGCTCACCCCTCCACTTT; cdr3_aa: CASSQELSGVGSPLHF
v_call: TRBV7-2; d_call: .; clone_size: .; j_call: TRBJ2-1; cdr3_nt: TGTGCCAGCAGCTTAGCGGAATACAATGAGCAGTTCTTC; cdr3_aa: CASSLAEYNEQFF
v_call: TRBV6-5; d_call: .; clone_size: many; j_call: TRBJ2-3; cdr3_nt: TGTGCCAGCCGAAACCATCTTAGCGGAGATACGCAGTATTTT; cdr3_aa: CASRNHLSGDTQYF
v_call: TRBV20-1; d_call: TRBD1; clone_size: few; j_call: TRBJ2-3; cdr3_nt: TGCAGTGCCCACTCCGGGACAGGGCGTTCAGATACGCAGTATTTT; cdr3_aa: CSAHSGTGRSDTQYF
v_call: TRBV2; d_call: TRBD1; clone_size: .; j_call: TRBJ1-2; cdr3_nt: TGTGCCAGCAGAAATTCCGGGACAGGGGGCTTTGGCTACACCTTC; cdr3_aa: CASRNSGTGGFGYTF
v_call: TRBV20-1; d_call: .; clone_size: few; j_call: TRBJ1-3; cdr3_nt: TGCAGTGCTAGAGCTCCCGACTTCGGGGGCGGAAACACCATATATTTT; cdr3_aa: CSARAPDFGGGNTIYF
v_call: TRBV7-2; d_call: .; clone_size: .; j_call: TRBJ2-7; cdr3_nt: TGTGCCAGCAGCTTAGGGGCGGGCACCTACTACGAGCAGTACTTC; cdr3_aa: CASSLGAGTYYEQYF
v_call: TRBV7-2; d_call: TRBD1; clone_size: few; j_call: TRBJ2-3; cdr3_nt: TGTGCCAGCAGCCGGCGGGACAGGGGGACAGATACGCAGTATTTT; cdr3_aa: CASSRRDRGTDTQYF
v_call: TRBV6-2/TRBV6-3; d_call: .; clone_size: .; j_call: TRBJ1-4; cdr3_nt: TGTGCCAGCAGAAACCTGGAGACTAATGAAAAACTGTTTTTT; cdr3_aa: CASRNLETNEKLFF
v_call: TRBV6-2/TRBV6-3; d_call: .; clone_size: .; j_call: TRBJ1-5; cdr3_nt: TGTGCCAGCAGTTACGTGGGGGATCAGCCCCAGCATTTT; cdr3_aa: CASSYVGDQPQHF
v_call: TRBV6-2/TRBV6-3; d_call: TRBD1; clone_size: few; j_call: TRBJ1-1; cdr3_nt: TGTGCCAGCAGTCCCGGGACAGCCCCGGACACTGAAGCTTTCTTT; cdr3_aa: CASSPGTAPDTEAFF
v_call: TRBV20-1; d_call: .; clone_size: .; j_call: TRBJ2-1; cdr3_nt: TGCAGTGCTTCCACCCAGGGTTTAGGGAATGAGCAGTTCTTC; cdr3_aa: CSASTQGLGNEQFF
v_call: TRBV20-1; d_call: TRBD2; clone_size: .; j_call: TRBJ2-3; cdr3_nt: TGCAGTGCTAGAGATTTAGCGGGGCTCACAGATACGCAGTATTTT; cdr3_aa: CSARDLAGLTDTQYF
v_call: TRBV4-3; d_call: TRBD1; clone_size: .; j_call: TRBJ1-6; cdr3_nt: TGCGCCAGCAGCCAGACAGGGTTCTATTCACCCCTCCACTTT; cdr3_aa: CASSQTGFYSPLHF
v_call: TRBV4-2; d_call: TRBD2; clone_size: once; j_call: TRBJ2-3; cdr3_nt: TGTGCCAGCAGCCTTCCGATTAGCGGGGGCACAGATACGCAGTATTTT; cdr3_aa: CASSLPISGGTDTQYF
v_call: TRBV24-1; d_call: TRBD2; clone_size: .; j_call: TRBJ2-1; cdr3_nt: TGTGCCACCAGAAGCGGGGGGGCCCCGTACAATGAGCAGTTCTTC; cdr3_aa: CATRSGGAPYNEQFF
v_call: TRBV12-3/TRBV12-4; d_call: .; clone_size: few; j_call: TRBJ2-1; cdr3_nt: TGTGCCAGCAGTTTCCCGAACCTTGTGAATGAGCAGTTCTTC; cdr3_aa: CASSFPNLVNEQFF
v_call: TRBV9; d_call: .; clone_size: many; j_call: TRBJ2-7; cdr3_nt: TGTGCCAGCGGGTCGGGCTCCTACGAGCAGTACTTC; cdr3_aa: CASGSGSYEQYF
v_call: TRBV2; d_call: TRBD2; clone_size: many; j_call: TRBJ2-3; cdr3_nt: TGTGCCAGCAGTGTCGGGCGGGGGGGCACAGATACGCAGTATTTT; cdr3_aa: CASSVGRGGTDTQYF
v_call: TRBV3-2; d_call: .; clone_size: .; j_call: TRBJ1-1; cdr3_nt: TGTGCCAGCAGCCACCCATGGGGCCTGAACACTGAAGCTTTCTTT; cdr3_aa: CASSHPWGLNTEAFF
v_call: TRBV7-2; d_call: .; clone_size: many; j_call: TRBJ2-5; cdr3_nt: TGTGCCAGCAGCCCCCCGGGGGGCGGGGGACAAGAGACCCAGTACTTC; cdr3_aa: CASSPPGGGGQETQYF
v_call: TRBV5-4; d_call: .; clone_size: few; j_call: TRBJ2-6; cdr3_nt: TGTGCCAGCAGCGGGGATAGCTCTGGGGCCAACGTCCTGACTTTC; cdr3_aa: CASSGDSSGANVLTF
v_call: TRBV20-1; d_call: TRBD1; clone_size: many; j_call: TRBJ2-2; cdr3_nt: TGCAGTGCTAGATCGAGACAGGGGAACACCGGGGAGCTGTTTTTT; cdr3_aa: CSARSRQGNTGELFF
v_call: TRBV4-3; d_call: .; clone_size: many; j_call: TRBJ1-5; cdr3_nt: TGCGCCAGCAGCCAAGAAACGCGGGGCCAGCCCCAGCATTTT; cdr3_aa: CASSQETRGQPQHF
v_call: TRBV11-2; d_call: .; clone_size: .; j_call: TRBJ2-5; cdr3_nt: TGTGCCAGCAGCTTTACAGGAGGTCGGGAGACCCAGTACTTC; cdr3_aa: CASSFTGGRETQYF
v_call: TRBV4-1; d_call: TRBD2; clone_size: few; j_call: TRBJ2-3; cdr3_nt: TGCGCCAGCAGCCAAGGGCCTAGCGGGGGGCCCACAGATACGCAGTATTTT; cdr3_aa: CASSQGPSGGPTDTQYF
v_call: TRBV29-1; d_call: .; clone_size: .; j_call: TRBJ2-3; cdr3_nt: TGCAGCGTTGAAGATAGATTTGGGCAGGTGCACACAGATACGCAGTATTTT; cdr3_aa: CSVEDRFGQVHTDTQYF